The sequence of this T cell receptor beta chain was determined in a study of T cell repertoires in cytomegalovirus infection. For the study at large: Well-studied HLA-B-restricted epitopes and recently identified HLA-C-restricted epitopes of CMV were both used in the study. Public TCR beta signatures marked donors with CMV infection and the matching HLA. General study points: In two of eight donors, the top clonotype was HLA-C-restricted CMV-specific. Accumulated public TCR beta family frequency recognized individuals carrying CMV together with the relevant HLA.

TCRdb reanalysed the reads using MiXCR and keeps one entry per CDR3 protein. The sample holds some 220,000 distinct CDR3 sequences, roughly two fifths seen once. As for this clonotype: As yet, its antigen is unknown.

CDR1 SGHVS and CDR2 FNYEAQ come from the germline V gene. CDR3 length: 15 residues. The ends were cut back, 3 bases at V and 0 bases at J, with 9 bases in the middle. The specimen comprised CD8+ T cells from cultured PBMCs, sampled from culture after CMV antigen stimulation. The chain recombines TRBV7-6 with TRBJ1-3; tentatively, D is TRBD1 (5 bases). The sequence came from a human donor in good health (CMV status not recorded). Some clones in this sample may be carry-over from other donors' samples. The DNA for the CDR3 is TGTGCCAGCAGCTTGGGACGCGGCTCTGGAAACACCATATATTTT. This codes for CASSLGRGSGNTIYF.